A selection of T cell receptor beta chains follows, all from one sample in a study of T-cell reconstitution after alpha-beta-depleted transplantation in children. TCRdb processed the PCR reads anew with MiXCR; each CDR3 protein has one entry. Of about 600,000 distinct CDR3 sequences detected, under 12% appear once; the ten largest clones hold approximately 4.1%. Source: PBMCs from the stem cell graft donor, taken from the stem cell graft. All receptors derive from a human donor who donated a stem cell graft to a child with acute myeloid leukemia. Both conserved end residues are part of each CDR3. D genes are given only for firm matches. Expanded clones get a size class; other rows say once, few or many, or leave the size out.

j_gene	d_gene	v_gene	abundance	CDR3aa	CDR3nt
TRBJ2-2	.	TRBV10-3	.	CAISGLGELFF	TGTGCCATCAGTGGGCTCGGGGAGCTGTTTTTT
TRBJ1-3	.	TRBV6-5	.	CASSYSPASSGNTIYF	TGTGCCAGCAGTTACTCGCCAGCAAGCTCTGGAAACACCATATATTTT
TRBJ1-1	.	TRBV12-3/TRBV12-4	few	CASSPSSGGNTEAFF	TGTGCCAGCAGTCCCTCGTCGGGGGGGAACACTGAAGCTTTCTTT
TRBJ2-5	TRBD2	TRBV28	.	CATTSGIVETQYF	TGTGCCACCACTAGCGGGATCGTGGAGACCCAGTACTTC
TRBJ2-3	.	TRBV11-2	many	CASSFRVRWIDTQYF	TGTGCCAGCAGCTTTAGAGTGAGGTGGATAGATACGCAGTATTTT
TRBJ2-6	.	TRBV2	.	CAIEAETGANVLTF	TGTGCCATTGAGGCGGAGACTGGGGCCAACGTCCTGACTTTC
TRBJ2-1	TRBD1	TRBV11-2	many	CASSNKPGQVDNEQFF	TGTGCCAGCAGCAACAAACCGGGACAGGTCGACAATGAGCAGTTCTTC
TRBJ2-1	TRBD2	TRBV11-1	few	CASSLARGTSGRSLYNEQFF	TGTGCCAGCAGCTTAGCGAGGGGGACTAGCGGGAGATCCCTCTACAATGAGCAGTTCTTC
TRBJ2-1	TRBD2	TRBV6-2/TRBV6-3	many	CASRVTSARNEQFF	TGTGCCAGCAGGGTGACTAGCGCGCGCAATGAGCAGTTCTTC
TRBJ1-4	.	TRBV29-1	.	CSVEDGILGKLFF	TGCAGCGTTGAAGATGGGATCCTCGGGAAACTGTTTTTT
TRBJ2-4	.	TRBV18	.	CASSFRQDSGNIQYF	TGTGCCAGCTCATTCAGACAGGACTCGGGGAACATTCAGTACTTC
TRBJ2-1	.	TRBV7-2	many	CASSPQRLTFEQFF	TGTGCCAGCAGCCCACAGCGCCTTACTTTTGAGCAGTTCTTC
TRBJ2-7	.	TRBV6-2/TRBV6-3	.	CASSYSGQQSYEQYF	TGTGCCAGCAGTTACTCCGGACAGCAGTCCTACGAGCAGTACTTC
TRBJ2-1	TRBD2	TRBV11-1	many	CASSLGAGGPPPSYNEQFF	TGTGCCAGCAGCTTAGGTGCGGGAGGACCCCCGCCCTCCTACAATGAGCAGTTCTTC
TRBJ2-5	.	TRBV5-1	.	CASSPQGRETQYF	TGCGCCAGCAGCCCCCAGGGCAGAGAGACCCAGTACTTC
TRBJ1-3	TRBD1	TRBV6-1	.	CASRQGVGGNTIYF	TGTGCCAGCAGGCAGGGGGTGGGTGGAAACACCATATATTTT
TRBJ1-2	.	TRBV12-3/TRBV12-4	few	CASSRTGKRGYTF	TGTGCCAGCAGCCGTACAGGGAAACGGGGCTACACCTTC
TRBJ2-1	.	TRBV18	few	CASSRQKNSYNEQFF	TGTGCCAGCTCCCGACAGAAAAACTCCTACAATGAGCAGTTCTTC
TRBJ2-7	.	TRBV6-2/TRBV6-3	.	CASSSLIGERYF	TGTGCCAGCAGTTCTCTGATTGGGGAGCGGTACTTC
TRBJ1-4	.	TRBV29-1	few	CSSRINEKLFF	TGCAGCTCTCGGATTAATGAAAAACTGTTTTTT
TRBJ1-1	.	TRBV5-1	many	CASSRTGTLLNTEAFF	TGCGCCAGCAGCCGGACCGGGACACTTCTTAACACTGAAGCTTTCTTT
TRBJ2-3	.	TRBV5-5	.	CASSLGSSLTDTQYF	TGTGCCAGCAGCTTGGGTTCCTCTCTCACAGATACGCAGTATTTT
TRBJ2-7	.	TRBV6-6	few	CASSQQAYEQYF	TGTGCCAGCAGTCAGCAGGCCTACGAGCAGTACTTC
TRBJ1-3	.	TRBV29-1	few	CSVMTDSGNTIYF	TGCAGCGTTATGACGGACTCTGGAAACACCATATATTTT
TRBJ2-5	.	TRBV29-1	.	CSVVERAQYF	TGCAGCGTTGTAGAAAGGGCCCAGTACTTC
TRBJ1-1	.	TRBV6-5	many	CATTGIGTEAFF	TGTGCCACCACAGGGATAGGCACTGAAGCTTTCTTT
TRBJ1-1	.	TRBV20-1	many	CSARDLSTGNTEAFF	TGCAGTGCTAGAGATCTTTCGACGGGTAACACTGAAGCTTTCTTT
TRBJ2-3	.	TRBV28	.	CASSLRGSTQYF	TGTGCCAGCAGTTTAAGGGGAAGTACGCAGTATTTT
TRBJ2-3	.	TRBV12-3/TRBV12-4	many	CASSFRRADTQYF	TGTGCCAGCAGTTTTAGGCGGGCGGATACGCAGTATTTT
TRBJ1-4	.	TRBV20-1	many	CSARSGSTNEKLFF	TGCAGTGCTAGATCCGGCTCAACTAATGAAAAACTGTTTTTT
TRBJ1-5	TRBD1	TRBV19	.	CASSPGTGGGGQPQHF	TGTGCCAGTAGTCCCGGGACAGGGGGCGGTGGTCAGCCCCAGCATTTT
TRBJ2-3	.	TRBV2	.	CASGLEATDTQYF	TGTGCCAGCGGGTTGGAGGCCACAGATACGCAGTATTTT
TRBJ2-7	.	TRBV5-1	.	CASSSQGSGNYEQYF	TGCGCCAGCAGCTCTCAGGGGTCTGGAAACTACGAGCAGTACTTC
TRBJ2-7	.	TRBV7-8	few	CASSPTSYYEQYF	TGTGCCAGCAGCCCGACTAGTTACTACGAGCAGTACTTC
TRBJ2-1	TRBD2	TRBV20-1	many	CSARPASGSKNEQFF	TGCAGTGCTAGGCCGGCTAGCGGGAGTAAGAATGAGCAGTTCTTC
TRBJ2-5	TRBD2	TRBV7-3	.	CASSRTSGRAGETQYF	TGTGCCAGCAGCCGGACTAGCGGGAGGGCCGGGGAGACCCAGTACTTC
TRBJ2-7	TRBD2	TRBV7-9	few	CASSPRGELRAEQYF	TGTGCCAGCAGCCCCCGGGGGGAACTACGAGCCGAGCAGTACTTC
TRBJ2-7	TRBD2	TRBV6-2/TRBV6-3	few	CASSSIGLAGFRTYEQYF	TGTGCCAGCAGTTCCATCGGACTAGCGGGATTCCGCACTTACGAGCAGTACTTC
TRBJ2-3	.	TRBV20-1	few	CSGGWRDTQYF	TGCAGTGGGGGGTGGAGAGATACGCAGTATTTT
TRBJ2-5	TRBD2	TRBV11-1	.	CASSLYSPGLAEETQYF	TGTGCCAGCAGCTTGTATTCACCGGGACTAGCGGAAGAGACCCAGTACTTC
TRBJ2-3	TRBD1	TRBV29-1	few	CSVGRDRGFTDTQYF	TGCAGCGTGGGAAGGGACAGGGGCTTCACAGATACGCAGTATTTT
TRBJ2-5	TRBD1	TRBV30	.	CAWKDRGRETQYF	TGTGCCTGGAAGGACAGGGGGCGAGAGACCCAGTACTTC
TRBJ2-5	.	TRBV5-4	.	CASSSPPQGPGGTQYF	TGTGCCAGCAGCTCACCCCCTCAGGGGCCCGGGGGGACCCAGTACTTC
TRBJ1-1	.	TRBV3-1	.	CASSQEGKGEAEAFF	TGTGCCAGCAGCCAAGAAGGTAAGGGAGAGGCTGAAGCTTTCTTT
TRBJ2-1	TRBD2	TRBV12-3/TRBV12-4	many	CASSRLAGKGNEQFF	TGTGCCAGCAGCCGACTAGCGGGAAAGGGCAATGAGCAGTTCTTC